This T cell receptor beta chain comes out of a study of blood T cell repertoires in COVID-19. The V gene lost 3 bases and the J gene lost 8 bases, with 27 bases spanning the gap. CDR1 and CDR2 (germline): SGHNT, YYREEE (reference sequence). CDR3 length: 18 amino acids. Assay used: immunoSEQ multiplex PCR; TCRdb lists only in-frame clones, some missing. The table has about 62,000 clones, roughly 89% seen once. Input material: peripheral blood. The chain has TRBV5-4 and TRBJ2-1; TRBD1 might be the D (6 bases). This clonotype originated in a human donor in a cohort sampled during active COVID-19. CDR3 residues: CASSSLSMTGMARDEQFF. The CDR3 coding sequence is TGTGCCAGCAGCTCTTTGTCAATGACAGGTATGGCGCGTGATGAGCAGTTCTTC.